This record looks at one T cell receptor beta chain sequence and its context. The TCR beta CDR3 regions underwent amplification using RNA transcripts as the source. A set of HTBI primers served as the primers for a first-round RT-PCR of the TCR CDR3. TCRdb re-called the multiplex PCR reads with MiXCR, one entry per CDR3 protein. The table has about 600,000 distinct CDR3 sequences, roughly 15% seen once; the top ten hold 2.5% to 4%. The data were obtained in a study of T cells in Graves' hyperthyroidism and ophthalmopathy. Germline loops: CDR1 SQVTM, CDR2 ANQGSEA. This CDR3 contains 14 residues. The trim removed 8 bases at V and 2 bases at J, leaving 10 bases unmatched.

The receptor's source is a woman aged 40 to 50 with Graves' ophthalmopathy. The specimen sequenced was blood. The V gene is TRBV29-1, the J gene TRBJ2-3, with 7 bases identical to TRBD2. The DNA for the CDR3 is TGCAGCCTCCGACTAGCCACCGTCACAGATACGCAGTATTTT. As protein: CSLRLATVTDTQYF.